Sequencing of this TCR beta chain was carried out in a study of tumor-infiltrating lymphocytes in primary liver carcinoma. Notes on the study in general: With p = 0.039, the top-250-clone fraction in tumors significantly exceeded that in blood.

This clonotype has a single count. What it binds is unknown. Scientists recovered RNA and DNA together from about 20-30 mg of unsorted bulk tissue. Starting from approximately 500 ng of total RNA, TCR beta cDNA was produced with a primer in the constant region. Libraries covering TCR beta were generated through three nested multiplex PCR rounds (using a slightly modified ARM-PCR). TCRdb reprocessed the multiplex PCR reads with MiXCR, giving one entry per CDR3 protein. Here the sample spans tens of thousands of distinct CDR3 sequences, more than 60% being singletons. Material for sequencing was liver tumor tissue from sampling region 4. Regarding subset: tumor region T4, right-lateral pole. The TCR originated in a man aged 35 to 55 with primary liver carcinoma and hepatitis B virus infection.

The CDR3 nucleotides read TGTGCCAGTAGTATAGAATTGGGGGCACCCGAGGACACTCAGTACTTC. Translated, it gives CASSIELGAPEDTQYF. The V gene is TRBV19, the J gene TRBJ2-4, with D maybe TRBD1 (6 bases). This CDR3 has 16 amino acids. V was shortened by 0 bases and J by 12 bases, with 21 bases between the two germline ends. The germline CDR1 and CDR2 sequences are LNHDA and SQIVND (reference sequence).